This record looks at one TCR beta chain sequence and its context. Its target is not known. The data were taken from a study of CD8+CD57+ T cells in acquired aplastic anemia. Broader study findings: Patients did not significantly differ from controls in CD8+ Simpson's diversity. Overlapping CD8+ CDR3 repertoires of patients and controls contained approximately 28 shared sequences.

Investigators profiled TCR beta VDJ and CDR3 from genomic DNA template. TCRdb itself ran the reads through MiXCR, one entry per CDR3 protein. The sample includes more than 250,000 distinct CDR3 sequences, 65% to 90% seen only once; the top ten take over 35%. Sequencing involved patients with CD8+CD57+ cell expansion previously shown by flow cytometry. The junction had 5 bases not matched to a gene; V was cut back by 5 bases and J by 5 bases. Germline V gene data show CDR1 as SGHTA and CDR2 as FQGNSA. The CDR3 totals 15 residues. Sequencing used sorted CD4+, CD8+, or CD8+CD57+ T cells (not recorded which) from PBMCs. The chain employs TRBV7-2 and TRBJ2-2; 10 nucleotides match TRBD1. The clonotype was recovered from a human donor with aplastic anemia. The DNA for the CDR3 is TGTGCCAGCAGCCCTCGGACAGGGGGGACCGGGGAGCTGTTTTTT. Protein product: CASSPRTGGTGELFF.